What follows are 2 T cell receptor beta chains derived from one specimen sequenced in a study of T cell changes during pregnancy in multiple sclerosis. Assay: immunoSEQ multiplex PCR; the TCRdb copy retains only in-frame clones and omits some. The sample holds 45,000 or so clones, about nine tenths seen once. The specimen was CD4+ T cells from peripheral blood mononuclear cells, collected after pregnancy. The source is a female donor with multiple sclerosis, enrolled in a pregnancy study.

The chain couples TRBV5-1 to TRBJ2-3; 7 bases match TRBD2. V shed 9 bases, J shed 0 bases, and the junction held 7 bases outside the gene matches. The CDR3 loop spans 14 amino acids. CDR1 SGHRS and CDR2 YFSETQ come from the germline V gene. The CDR3 loop reads CATKRGASTDTQYF. The CDR3 DNA sequence: TGCGCCACCAAGCGGGGAGCTAGCACAGATACGCAGTATTTT.

In regard to this clone: This CDR3 is also generated by other DNA sequences in the sample. The chain couples TRBV10-1 to TRBJ2-3; D may be TRBD2 (5 bases). This CDR3 region has 14 residues. Trimming took 2 bases from V and 0 from J, leaving 6 bases between them. Germline V lookup: CDR1 WNHNN, CDR2 SYGVQD (reference sequence). DNA for the CDR3: TGCGCCAGCAGTGAGCGGGGAAGCACAGATACGCAGTATTTT. This sequence encodes CASSERGSTDTQYF.